These 7 T cell receptor beta chains were sequenced from one sample in a study of memory CD4+ T cells and cytomegalovirus serostatus. The sort gate was single viable CD3+CD4+CD8-CD45RO+ cells for memory CD4+ T cells. Assay used: immunoSEQ multiplex PCR; TCRdb lists only in-frame clones, some missing. Of tens of thousands of clones in the sample, roughly four fifths were seen once. Sample: memory CD4+ T cells from blood. The receptors originated from an adult in good health and CMV-seronegative.

This clone occurred a few times. The chain uses TRBV27 and TRBJ1-3; D might be TRBD1 (6 bases). The CDR3 has 16 residues. V shed 5 bases and J shed 1 base, with 15 bases lying between them. The germline gives CDR1 MNHEY, CDR2 SMNVEV (reference sequence). CDR3 residues: CASSLGGGQSGNTIYF. CDR3 sequence (DNA): TGTGCCAGCAGTCTAGGAGGGGGGCAATCTGGAAACACCATATATTTT.

V usage is TRBV4-2 and J usage is TRBJ2-1, with TRBD2 matching 7 bases. This CDR3 spans 19 amino acids. V lost 4 bases, J lost 3 bases, and 18 bases stayed unmatched. Germline CDR1 reads LGHNA; CDR2 reads YNFKEQ. CDR3 region: CASSPSPTGLADRYNEQFF. CDR3 coding DNA: TGTGCCAGCAGCCCCTCTCCGACGGGGCTAGCGGACCGCTACAATGAGCAGTTCTTC.

This sequence joins TRBV28 and TRBJ1-2, with 8 bases lining up with TRBD1. With 6 bases clipped from V and 2 bases from J, the junction kept 5 bases outside the gene matches. The CDR3 is 14 amino acids. Germline V CDR1 and CDR2: MDHEN, SYDVKM. The CDR3 region has the DNA TGTGCCAGCAGCCGGACAGGGATAAACTATGGCTACACCTTC. This codes for CASSRTGINYGYTF.

As regards this clone: Because it lacks the conserved phenylalanine or tryptophan at the end, this CDR3 is likely a read error. The DNA is left out, because the CDR3 cannot be placed on it with certainty; the CDR3 is given as TCRdb lists it. V gene TRBV7-2 combines with J gene TRBJ1-2; the D segment call TRBD1 is taken from the table without a DNA check. Germline lookup yields CDR1 SGHTA and CDR2 FQGNSA. With termini counted, the CDR3 has 13 amino acids. The CDR3 loop reads CASSLEEVGTAHL.

The chain carries TRBV10-3 and TRBJ1-1, with 7 bases identical to TRBD1. Germline V gene sequence: CDR1 ENHRY, CDR2 SYGVKD. Trimming took 4 bases from V and 0 from J; bases not matched to a gene: 8. The CDR3 has 16 amino acids. The CDR3 spells CAISGQGRTLNTEAFF. In nucleotides, the CDR3 is TGTGCCATCAGTGGACAGGGCCGGACTCTGAACACTGAAGCTTTCTTT.

The genes are TRBV6-4 and TRBJ1-2, with a tentative D call TRBD1 (6 bases). Germline V gene sequence: CDR1 MRHNA, CDR2 SNTAGT. This CDR3 region has 15 residues. The V and J ends lost 6 bases and 0 bases respectively, with 14 bases between them. The CDR3, as DNA: TGTGCCAGCAGCAACTCAGGGGACCCTAACTATGGCTACACCTTC. It is translated as CASSNSGDPNYGYTF.

This clone was seen more than once but under ten times. The chain recombines TRBV4-1 with TRBJ2-3, with 9 positions matching TRBD2. The CDR3 length is 15 residues. The junction had 4 bases not matched to a gene; V was cut back by 0 bases and J by 6 bases. The germline gives CDR1 MGHRA, CDR2 YSYEKL. CDR3 nucleotide sequence: TGCGCCAGCAGCCAAGATTCCCTAGCGGGGGATACGCAGTATTTT. Amino acid sequence: CASSQDSLAGDTQYF.